The TCR beta chain under discussion was sequenced for a study of response to subunit inactivated influenza vaccine. TCRdb passed the RT-PCR reads through MiXCR, listing each CDR3 protein once. The profile shows hundreds of thousands of distinct CDR3 sequences, roughly 9.7% of them singletons. V gave up 6 bases and J gave up 6 bases, with 12 bases separating them. This CDR3 has 13 residues. Germline-derived CDR1 and CDR2 are DFQATT and SNEGSKA (reference sequence). In this sample, this clonotype turned up many times. V gene TRBV20-1 combines with J gene TRBJ1-6, with a tentative D call TRBD1 (5 bases). This clonotype originated in a man in his fifties or sixties who received an inactivated influenza vaccine. This material consisted of PBMCs from blood, taken more than 35 days after vaccination. The CDR3 DNA reads as TGCAGTGCGACGGGACCGCCTAATTCACCCCTCCACTTT. It yields the protein CSATGPPNSPLHF.